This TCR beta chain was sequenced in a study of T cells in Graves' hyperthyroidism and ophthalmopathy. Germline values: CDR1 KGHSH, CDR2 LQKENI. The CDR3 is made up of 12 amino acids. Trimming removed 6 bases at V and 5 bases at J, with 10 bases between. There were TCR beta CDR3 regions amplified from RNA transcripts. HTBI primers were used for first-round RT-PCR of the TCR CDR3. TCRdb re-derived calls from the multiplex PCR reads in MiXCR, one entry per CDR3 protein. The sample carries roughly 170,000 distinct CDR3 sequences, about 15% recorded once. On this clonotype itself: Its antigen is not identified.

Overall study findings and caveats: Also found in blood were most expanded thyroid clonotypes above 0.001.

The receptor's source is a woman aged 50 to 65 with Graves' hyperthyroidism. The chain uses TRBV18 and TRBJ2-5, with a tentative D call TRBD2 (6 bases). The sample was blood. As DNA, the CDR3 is TGTGCCAGCTCGGGGGGACGGGAGACCCAGTACTTC. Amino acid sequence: CASSGGRETQYF.